The 30 T cell receptor beta chains below all came from one sample that was sequenced in a study of cytomegalovirus exposure and HLA in healthy donors. Sequencing used immunoSEQ multiplex PCR; TCRdb keeps in-frame clones, though not all of them. The sample lists 170,000 or so clones; roughly 80% were seen once. The sequencing sample was made of PBMCs. Source of these receptors: a young woman in good health and CMV-seropositive.

In this sample, this clone turned up once. The chain is built from TRBV4-1 and TRBJ1-2, with 10 bases identical to TRBD1. Trimming at V came to 2 bases and at J to 4 bases, leaving 7 bases not matched to a gene. This CDR3 contains 16 residues. CDR1 and CDR2 from the germline V gene are MGHRA and YSYEKL. The CDR3 sequence: CASSQPDRGRSYGYTF. For the CDR3, the DNA is TGCGCCAGCAGCCAACCCGACAGGGGGCGAAGCTATGGCTACACCTTC.

V and J are TRBV19 and TRBJ2-3; weak D call: TRBD2 (5 bases). Germline lookup yields CDR1 LNHDA and CDR2 SQIVND (reference sequence). This CDR3 spans 14 amino acids. V dropped 5 bases and J dropped 5 bases, with 14 bases sitting between them. This chain's CDR3 is CASSSSLVIDTQYF. The CDR3 region has the DNA TGTGCCAGTAGTTCATCACTAGTTATAGATACGCAGTATTTT.

V is TRBV6-1 and J is TRBJ1-1; D might be TRBD1 (6 bases). From germline, CDR1 is MNHNS and CDR2 SASEGT. The CDR3 spans 14 residues. V was cut by 8 bases and J by 3 bases, with 16 bases left in between. The CDR3 region has the DNA TGTGCCAGCCACCTCAGGGGCGGATACACTGAAGCTTTCTTT. Translated, it gives CASHLRGGYTEAFF.

The chain links TRBV18 to TRBJ1-5, with D maybe TRBD1 (5 bases). V was trimmed by 8 bases and J by 5 bases, leaving 16 bases between them. Germline values: CDR1 KGHSH, CDR2 LQKENI. The CDR3 contains 14 residues. The chain's CDR3 is CASRDSNGYQPQHF. As DNA, the CDR3 is TGTGCCAGCAGAGACAGTAATGGTTATCAGCCCCAGCATTTT.

This clone has only one observation. This chain joins TRBV4-1 and TRBJ2-1; TRBD2 matches at 7 bases. Trimming cost V 5 bases and J 4 bases; bases outside gene matches: 11. This CDR3 has 16 amino acids. The germline V gene encodes CDR1 MGHRA and CDR2 YSYEKL. CDR3 amino acids: CASSSTSTTQYNEQFF. CDR3 bases: TGCGCCAGCAGCTCGACTAGCACCACACAATACAATGAGCAGTTCTTC.

The rearrangement uses TRBV6-1 and TRBJ1-3; TRBD1 is a possible D gene (6 bases). This CDR3 contains 14 residues. In germline, CDR1 is MNHNS, CDR2 SASEGT. V lost 2 bases and J lost 8, with 13 bases in between. CDR3 loop: CASSERGTLDTIYF. The CDR3 DNA sequence: TGTGCCAGCAGTGAAAGGGGGACCCTCGACACCATATATTTT.

The chain couples TRBV7-6 to TRBJ2-2, with 9 bases aligning to TRBD1. CDR3 length: 15 residues. CDR1 and CDR2 from the germline V gene are SGHVS and FNYEAQ. The J segment lost 5 bases and the V segment lost 5 bases, leaving 6 bases of the junction unmatched. The CDR3: CASSPTGGGTGELFF. DNA for the CDR3: TGTGCCAGCAGCCCAACAGGGGGCGGGACCGGGGAGCTGTTTTTT.

The chain has TRBV6-1 and TRBJ1-5; 7 bases align to TRBD1. Per germline, CDR1 MNHNS and CDR2 SASEGT. This CDR3 region has 13 residues. The V and J ends lost 6 bases and 9 bases, in that order; junction bases with no gene match: 8. The CDR3 bases are TGTGCCAGCAGGGACAGGATAGCCTGGCCCCAGCATTTT. It is translated as CASRDRIAWPQHF.

J is TRBJ1-1 and V is TRBV7-7; D gene ambiguous. The germline V gene encodes CDR1 SSHAT and CDR2 FNYEAQ (reference sequence). The CDR3 has 13 residues. The V and J ends lost 0 bases and 5 bases respectively, with 7 bases between them. The CDR3: CASSLAPLTEAFF. The DNA for the CDR3 is TGTGCCAGCAGCTTAGCTCCACTGACTGAAGCTTTCTTT.

The CDR3 loop is CASSQGPGQGQNEQYF. The DNA of the CDR3 is TGTGCCAGCAGCCAAGGGCCGGGACAGGGGCAGAACGAGCAGTACTTC. This chain links TRBV14 with TRBJ2-7, with 10 bases that match TRBD1. The V gene end was trimmed by 1 base and the J gene end by 5 bases; junction bases not matched to a gene: 8. There are 16 residues in the CDR3. CDR1 SGHDN and CDR2 FVKESK come from the germline V gene.

The chain is built from TRBV7-9 and TRBJ2-5; the D gene is possibly TRBD2 (6 bases). V lost 5 bases to trimming and J lost 7 bases, with 23 bases between them. This CDR3 spans 16 amino acids. The germline CDR1 and CDR2 sequences are SEHNR and FQNEAQ (reference sequence). The CDR3 bases are TGTGCCAGCAGCGATATTGACCCGCTGATGGGAGGGACCCAGTACTTC. It translates to CASSDIDPLMGGTQYF.

V is TRBV6-5 and J is TRBJ1-5, with a tentative D call TRBD1 (6 bases). Trimming stripped 4 bases from V and 0 bases from J, with 10 bases between. This CDR3 comprises 15 residues. CDR1 and CDR2 (germline): MNHEY, SVGAGI. CDR3 sequence (DNA): TGTGCCAGCAGTTCAACAGGGTTTAGCAATCAGCCCCAGCATTTT. Its translation is CASSSTGFSNQPQHF.

The rearrangement links TRBV27 to TRBJ1-5, with TRBD1 identical over 9 bases. V lost 6 bases and J lost 7; bases outside the gene matches: 7. This CDR3 is built from 14 residues. Germline-derived CDR1 and CDR2 are MNHEY and SMNVEV (reference sequence). DNA of the CDR3: TGTGCCAGCAGCCCTGGGACAGGGCTACAGCCCCAGCATTTT. It codes for CASSPGTGLQPQHF.

The chain joins TRBV6-5 to TRBJ2-5, with 7 positions matching TRBD1. The CDR3 extends over 15 amino acids. The ends lost 1 base at V and 2 bases at J; junction bases unmatched: 4. Germline CDR1 MNHEY, CDR2 SVGAGI. The CDR3 loop reads CASSYFGDSQETQYF. For the CDR3, the DNA is TGTGCCAGCAGTTACTTTGGGGACAGTCAAGAGACCCAGTACTTC.

Only one count was recorded for this clone. The chain couples TRBV5-1 to TRBJ1-6, with 7 nucleotides matching TRBD1. CDR1 SGHRS and CDR2 YFSETQ come from the germline V gene. V lost 9 bases to trimming and J lost 9 bases; unmatched junction nucleotides: 9. CDR3 length: 13 amino acids. CDR3 sequence reads: CATRGGDSSPLHF. CDR3 in DNA: TGCGCCACCAGGGGGGGGGATAGTTCACCCCTCCACTTT. Full variable domain (rest looked up from reference TRBV5-1 and TRBJ1-6): KAGVTQTPRYLIKTRGQQVTLSCSPISGHRSVSWYQQTPGQGLQFLFEYFSETQRNKGNFPGRFSGRQFSNSRSEMNVSTLELGDSALYLCATRGGDSSPLHFGNGTRLTVT.

J is TRBJ1-1 and V is TRBV14; D gene uncertain. The germline V gene has CDR1 SGHDN and CDR2 FVKESK. V lost 4 bases, J lost 6 bases, and 15 bases lay in between. This CDR3 spans 14 amino acids. CDR3 nucleotide sequence: TGTGCCAGCAGCCGGTTCGGAGGCGAGGCTGAAGCTTTCTTT. It encodes CASSRFGGEAEAFF.

There are a few counts of this clone. This rearrangement joins TRBV14 to TRBJ1-6; D unclear. Germline lookup yields CDR1 SGHDN and CDR2 FVKESK. The ends were cut back, 3 bases at V and 7 bases at J, with 10 bases in the middle. The CDR3 covers 14 residues. The CDR3 here is CASSHHRLNSPLHF. The CDR3 DNA is TGTGCCAGCAGCCACCATCGACTAAATTCACCCCTCCACTTT.

The V and J genes are TRBV4-3 and TRBJ2-3; 8 bases match TRBD2. Per germline, CDR1 LGHNA and CDR2 YSLEER. Germline trimming cut 5 bases from V and 0 bases from J; bases unmatched to any gene: 1. The CDR3 runs to 14 residues. This CDR3 is CASSTSGSTDTQYF. The CDR3 region has the DNA TGCGCCAGCAGCACTAGCGGAAGCACAGATACGCAGTATTTT.

The V and J genes are TRBV7-3 and TRBJ2-3, with 8 bases matching TRBD1. The CDR3 spans 15 residues. CDR1 is SGHTA, CDR2 FQGTGA, per germline. Trimming cost V 6 bases and J 0 bases; bases outside gene matches: 5. The CDR3 nucleotides are TGTGCCAGCAGGCAAACAGGGGGAAGCACAGATACGCAGTATTTT. It encodes CASRQTGGSTDTQYF.

The chain is built from TRBV9 and TRBJ2-1; maybe TRBD2 (5 bases). The CDR3 totals 15 residues. Per germline, CDR1 SGDLS and CDR2 YYNGEE. The V end lost 5 bases, the J end lost 5 bases, and 17 bases lay between the germline ends. CDR3 DNA: TGTGCCAGCAGGCTCCCCGGGGTTTGGGACAATGAGCAGTTCTTC. This encodes CASRLPGVWDNEQFF.

This chain connects TRBV5-1 to TRBJ2-5; 8 bases are shared with TRBD2. CDR1 SGHRS and CDR2 YFSETQ come from the germline V gene. With V trimmed by 3 bases and J by 5 bases, 12 bases remained unmatched. The CDR3 length is 16 residues. The DNA of the CDR3 is TGCGCCAGCAGCTCTCAACCGGGACTAGTGTCGGAGACCCAGTACTTC. Translated: CASSSQPGLVSETQYF.

The chain combines TRBV5-1 with TRBJ2-3, with 11 bases fitting TRBD2. Germline V CDR1 and CDR2: SGHRS, YFSETQ. The trim removed 7 bases at V and 3 bases at J, leaving 4 bases unmatched. The CDR3 totals 14 residues. The CDR3 region is CASLAGGETDTQYF. CDR3 DNA sequence: TGCGCCAGCCTAGCGGGGGGCGAGACAGATACGCAGTATTTT.

This chain links TRBV5-1 with TRBJ2-5; 11 nucleotides line up with TRBD2. The germline gives CDR1 SGHRS, CDR2 YFSETQ. The ends lost 4 bases at V and 0 bases at J; junction bases unmatched: 5. This CDR3 is built from 16 residues. The CDR3 loop is CASSEGLAVYQETQYF. CDR3 sequence (DNA): TGCGCCAGCAGCGAGGGACTAGCGGTGTACCAAGAGACCCAGTACTTC.

This chain connects TRBV14 to TRBJ2-1; D might be TRBD2 (6 bases). The CDR3 extends over 14 amino acids. Germline CDR1 is SGHDN and CDR2 is FVKESK. V lost 7 bases to trimming and J lost 7 bases, with 17 bases between them. CDR3 nucleotides: TGTGCCAGCAAGGAGGAGGGTTCTAGGAATGAGCAGTTCTTC. Amino acids: CASKEEGSRNEQFF.

The chain joins TRBV12-5 to TRBJ1-2, with D maybe TRBD1 (5 bases). The CDR3 is 14 residues long. Germline assignment: CDR1 LGHNT and CDR2 FRNRAP. V lost 1 base and J 4 bases, leaving 10 bases between the germline ends. The CDR3 DNA reads TGTGCTAGTGGTTTGGGGGACTTCTCCTATGGCTACACCTTC. Translation: CASGLGDFSYGYTF.

V and J are TRBV11-2 and TRBJ2-7, with 7 nucleotides matching TRBD1. In germline, CDR1 is SGHAT, CDR2 FQNNGV. J was trimmed by 0 bases and V by 4 bases; bases with no gene match: 6. This CDR3 spans 15 amino acids. DNA for the CDR3: TGTGCCAGCAGCTACCCGGACAGGAGCTCCTACGAGCAGTACTTC. Its translation is CASSYPDRSSYEQYF.

This rearrangement joins TRBV18 to TRBJ1-2; D is perhaps TRBD1 (5 bases). The CDR3 extends over 16 amino acids. Trimming left V 2 bases short and J 7 bases short, with 20 bases between. Looked up from germline, CDR1 is KGHSH and CDR2 is LQKENI. DNA of the CDR3: TGTGCCAGCTCACCAATGGGAGGCAGGGAGGGCTCTGGCTACACCTTC. Its protein is CASSPMGGREGSGYTF.

The chain couples TRBV10-3 to TRBJ2-7; D possibly corresponds to TRBD1 (5 bases). In germline, CDR1 is ENHRY, CDR2 SYGVKD. The CDR3 has 14 amino acids. Trimming left V 2 bases short and J 12 bases short, with 20 bases between. The CDR3 sequence is CAISEGSGPPGPYF. CDR3 bases: TGTGCCATCAGTGAGGGGTCAGGGCCACCCGGGCCGTACTTC.

This clone was recorded once. The rearrangement uses TRBV7-9 and TRBJ1-1; D is perhaps TRBD1 (5 bases). CDR3 length: 15 amino acids. In germline, CDR1 is SEHNR, CDR2 FQNEAQ (reference sequence). V gave up 1 base and J gave up 0 bases, with 9 bases separating them. This CDR3 is CASSLGAGMNTEAFF. The CDR3 nucleotides are TGTGCCAGCAGCTTAGGGGCAGGGATGAACACTGAAGCTTTCTTT. Full variable domain (outside the CDR3, taken from reference TRBV7-9 and TRBJ1-1): DTGVSQNPRHKITKRGQNVTFRCDPISEHNRLYWYRQTLGQGPEFLTYFQNEAQLEKSRLLSDRFSAERPKGSFSTLEIQRTEQGDSAMYLCASSLGAGMNTEAFFGQGTRLTVV.

The rearrangement uses TRBV21-1 and TRBJ2-3; TRBD1, the D gene given by the table, was not confirmed from the DNA. TRBV21-1 is described as a pseudogene. The CDR3 consists of 13 residues. The CDR3 nucleotides read TGTGCCAGCAGCCGACAGTACACAGATACGCAGTATTTT. Residues: CASSRQYTDTQYF.